One sample yielded the 5 T cell receptor beta chains listed below, sequenced in a study of response to subunit inactivated influenza vaccine. From the RT-PCR reads, TCRdb called clonotypes with MiXCR, one entry per CDR3 protein. The table records hundreds of thousands of distinct CDR3 sequences, approximately 11% of them present only once. Here the sequenced sample was PBMCs from blood, taken more than 35 days after vaccination. Receptor source: a man aged 50-60 years who received an inactivated influenza vaccine.

This clonotype has ten or more counts. V usage is TRBV5-1 and J usage is TRBJ1-1; the D is unclear. V was pared by 2 bases and J by 5 bases, with 10 bases between. CDR1 and CDR2 (germline): SGHRS, YFSETQ. CDR3 size: 13 residues. CDR3 loop: CASSFVSLTEAFF. The CDR3 bases are TGCGCCAGCAGCTTCGTCAGCTTGACTGAAGCTTTCTTT.

This clonotype was picked up a small number of times. V usage is TRBV28 and J usage is TRBJ1-2; D uncertain. The CDR3 loop spans 13 amino acids. The germline V gene has CDR1 MDHEN and CDR2 SYDVKM. Trimming took 3 bases from V and 3 from J, leaving 8 bases between them. In DNA form, the CDR3 reads TGTGCCAGCAGTTTCGCAGATCACTATGGCTACACCTTC. Translation gives CASSFADHYGYTF.

The sample holds many counts of this clonotype. This chain uses TRBV4-2 with TRBJ2-2, with D perhaps matching TRBD2 (6 bases). The CDR3 has 16 residues. Germline V gives CDR1 LGHNA, CDR2 YNFKEQ. Trimming stripped 7 bases from V and 2 bases from J, with 17 bases between. Here the CDR3 reads CASTPGGMANTGELFF. DNA for the CDR3: TGTGCCAGCACCCCTGGAGGGATGGCAAACACCGGGGAGCTGTTTTTT.

Notes on this clonotype: A junction boundary mismatches the germline segment, possibly from a read error. This rearrangement joins TRBV16 to TRBJ2-7; 7 bases are shared with TRBD1. Germline lookup yields CDR1 KGHSY and CDR2 FQNENV. The CDR3 length is 15 residues. CDR3 protein: CASRQRGGQYYEQYF. In nucleotides, the CDR3 is TGTGCCAGCCGCCAGCGTGGGGGACAGTACTACGAGCAGTACTTC.

J is TRBJ1-6 and V is TRBV5-1; TRBD1 agrees at 8 bases. CDR1 and CDR2 (germline): SGHRS, YFSETQ. This CDR3 region has 16 residues. Trimming removed 3 bases from V and 15 bases from J; junction bases left unmatched: 17. CDR3 in amino acids: CASSSRPGGSEVDLHF. The CDR3 nucleotides read TGCGCCAGCAGCTCCCGTCCAGGGGGCTCCGAGGTTGACCTCCACTTT.